Here is one T cell receptor beta chain with its context. There is no known antigen for this receptor. Base qualities are missing; no much larger clone stands one base away. The CDR3 starts with the cysteine, ends with the phenylalanine, and has 12 residues. The read is trimmed to its CDR3 DNA, 36 bases read in frame from base 1. CDR1 ENHRY and CDR2 SYGVKD were looked up in the germline V gene. A distance of 8 bases separates the germline ends of V and J, which lose 2 bases and 9 bases respectively. TCRbeta CDR3 regions were amplified from genomic DNA using the immunoSEQ Assay, a bias-controlled multiplex PCR. The authors' pipeline ran thus. Nucleated cell counts per sample were estimated from amplification of reference gene primers within the assay. Sequence reads were collapsed and filtered to measure the absolute abundance of every unique TCRbeta CDR3 rearrangement. For each sample, productive Simpson clonality was calculated by taking the square root of Simpson's diversity index across productive rearrangements. Entries here come from immuneACCESS through TCRdb and include only in-frame sequences with V and J called. Some clones fail to appear in such tables; in the studies checked, an unresolved V gene covers under half of the shortfall, and the cause of the remainder is unknown. For V, J and clone size, that table is used; D and trimming come from the DNA. Across this sample there are about 140,000 clones, with around 90% seen only once. The ten top clones hold about 11% of the sample.

Whole blood was collected in K2EDTA tubes by collaborating institutions according to the institutions' own protocols. Collaborator samples were shipped for TCRbeta analysis as frozen whole blood, isolated PBMCs, or DNA extracted from either sample type. The data were obtained in a study of blood T cell repertoires in COVID-19 (dated by TCRdb to about 2020). With respect to the entire study: Samples from collaborators originated in the United States, Italy and Spain and spanned both the acute and convalescent phases of COVID-19. The prospective study material was composed of cDNA or gDNA derived from T cells, B-cell-depleted T cells, or PBMCs. The dataset comprised deeply sampled blood TCRbeta repertoires from subjects exposed to, actively infected with, or recovered from COVID-19. The repertoires were made available in a free public database intended to serve as a resource for research on the immune response to SARS-CoV-2. Samples were obtained from the ongoing ImmuneRACE study (first 160 participants) and from about 1,300 subjects provided by 6 global collaborators. A de-identified subject ID, COVID-19 status, age in years and sex were almost always included in the sample metadata. Where HLA class I and class II types were available, the types were taken from metadata supplied by the sample provider, not from assay-based typing. The full study reports these points: How much clinical and demographic metadata was included differed by source and by participant, and the metadata was provided uncurated.

Recombination connected TRBV10-3 to TRBJ1-3; the D gene assignment is ambiguous. This TCR derives from a woman over 75 with acute or convalescent COVID-19. Material for sequencing was peripheral blood. The CDR3 has the sequence CAISEVGGTIYF. The DNA sequence reads TGTGCCATCAGTGAGGTTGGCGGCACCATATATTTT.